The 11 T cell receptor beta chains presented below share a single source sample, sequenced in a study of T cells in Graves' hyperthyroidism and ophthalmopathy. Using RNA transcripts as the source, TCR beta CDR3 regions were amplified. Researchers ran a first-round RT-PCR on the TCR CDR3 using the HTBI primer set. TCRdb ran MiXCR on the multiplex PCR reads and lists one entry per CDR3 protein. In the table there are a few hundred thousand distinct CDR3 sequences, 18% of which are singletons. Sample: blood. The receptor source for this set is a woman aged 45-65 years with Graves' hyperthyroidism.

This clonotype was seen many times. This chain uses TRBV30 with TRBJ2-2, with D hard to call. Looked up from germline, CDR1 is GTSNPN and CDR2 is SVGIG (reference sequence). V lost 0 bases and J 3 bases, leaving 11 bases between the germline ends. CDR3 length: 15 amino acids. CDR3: CAWSVRLPHTGELFF. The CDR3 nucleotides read TGTGCCTGGAGTGTTCGGCTGCCCCACACCGGGGAGCTGTTTTTT.

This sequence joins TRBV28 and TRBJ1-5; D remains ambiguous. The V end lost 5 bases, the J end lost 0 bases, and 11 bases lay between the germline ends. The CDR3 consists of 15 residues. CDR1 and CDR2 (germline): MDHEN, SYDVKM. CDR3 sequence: CASSNGLFSNQPQHF. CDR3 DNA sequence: TGTGCCAGCAGTAACGGACTTTTTAGCAATCAGCCCCAGCATTTT.

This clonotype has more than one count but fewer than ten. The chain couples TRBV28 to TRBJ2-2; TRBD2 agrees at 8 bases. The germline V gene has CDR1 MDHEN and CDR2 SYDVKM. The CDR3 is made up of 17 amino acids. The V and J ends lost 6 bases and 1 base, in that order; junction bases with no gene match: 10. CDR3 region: CASRPRGGLWNTGELFF. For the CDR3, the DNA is TGTGCCAGCAGGCCTCGGGGGGGACTCTGGAACACCGGGGAGCTGTTTTTT. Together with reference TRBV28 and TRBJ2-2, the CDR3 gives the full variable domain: DVKVTQSSRYLVKRTGEKVFLECVQDMDHENMFWYRQDPGLGLRLIYFSYDVKMKEKGDIPEGYSVSREKKERFSLILESASTNQTSMYLCASRPRGGLWNTGELFFGEGSRLTVL.

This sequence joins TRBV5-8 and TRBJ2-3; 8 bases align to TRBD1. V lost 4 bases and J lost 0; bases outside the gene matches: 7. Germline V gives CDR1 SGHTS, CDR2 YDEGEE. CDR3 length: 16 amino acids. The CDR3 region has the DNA TGTGCCAGCAGCCCCGGGACAGGCCGAAGCACAGATACGCAGTATTTT. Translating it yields CASSPGTGRSTDTQYF.

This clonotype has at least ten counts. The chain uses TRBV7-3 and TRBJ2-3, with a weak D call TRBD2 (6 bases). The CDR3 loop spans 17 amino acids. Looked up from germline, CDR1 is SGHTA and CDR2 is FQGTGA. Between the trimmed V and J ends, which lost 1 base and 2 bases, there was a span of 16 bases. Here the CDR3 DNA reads TGTGCCAGCAGCTTAAATGGGGCGGGACCAGCCACAGATACGCAGTATTTT. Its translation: CASSLNGAGPATDTQYF. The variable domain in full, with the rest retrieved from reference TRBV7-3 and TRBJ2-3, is GAGVSQTPSNKVTEKGKYVELRCDPISGHTALYWYRQSLGQGPEFLIYFQGTGAADDSGLPNDRFFAVRPEGSVSTLKIQRTERGDSAVYLCASSLNGAGPATDTQYFGPGTRLTVL.

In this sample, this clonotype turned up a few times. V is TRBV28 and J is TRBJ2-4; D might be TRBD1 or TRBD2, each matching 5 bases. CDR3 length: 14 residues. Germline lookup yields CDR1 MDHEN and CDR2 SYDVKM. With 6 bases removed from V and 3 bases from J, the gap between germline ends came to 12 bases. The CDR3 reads CASRGRQHKNIQYF. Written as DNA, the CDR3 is TGTGCCAGCAGGGGACGGCAGCACAAAAACATTCAGTACTTC.

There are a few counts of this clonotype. The CDR3 loop reads CASSVAPSGRAAGELFF. The DNA of the CDR3 is TGTGCCAGCAGCGTAGCCCCTAGCGGGAGGGCTGCCGGGGAGCTGTTTTTT. The chain is built from TRBV9 and TRBJ2-2; TRBD2 agrees at 12 bases. Per the germline V gene, CDR1 is SGDLS and CDR2 is YYNGEE. The CDR3 sequence is 17 residues long. The trim removed 0 bases at V and 6 bases at J, leaving 6 bases unmatched.

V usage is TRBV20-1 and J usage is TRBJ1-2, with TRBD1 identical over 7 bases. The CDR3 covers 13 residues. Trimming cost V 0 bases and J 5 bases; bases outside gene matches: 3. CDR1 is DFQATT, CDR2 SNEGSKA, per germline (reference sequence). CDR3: CSARDYRGYGYTF. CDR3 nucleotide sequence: TGCAGTGCTAGAGACTACAGGGGATATGGCTACACCTTC.

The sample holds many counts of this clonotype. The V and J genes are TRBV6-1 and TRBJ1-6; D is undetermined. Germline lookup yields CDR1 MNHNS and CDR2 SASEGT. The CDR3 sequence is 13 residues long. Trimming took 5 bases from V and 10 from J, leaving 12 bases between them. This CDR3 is CASSPWLNSPLHF. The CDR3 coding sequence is TGTGCCAGCAGTCCCTGGTTAAACTCACCCCTCCACTTT.

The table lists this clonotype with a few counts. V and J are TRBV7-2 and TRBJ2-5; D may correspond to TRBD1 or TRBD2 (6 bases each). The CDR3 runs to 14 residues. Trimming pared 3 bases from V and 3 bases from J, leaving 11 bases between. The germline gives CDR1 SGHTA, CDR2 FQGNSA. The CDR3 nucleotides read TGTGCCAGCAGCTTTAGGGGGGTCGAAGAGACCCAGTACTTC. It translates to CASSFRGVEETQYF.

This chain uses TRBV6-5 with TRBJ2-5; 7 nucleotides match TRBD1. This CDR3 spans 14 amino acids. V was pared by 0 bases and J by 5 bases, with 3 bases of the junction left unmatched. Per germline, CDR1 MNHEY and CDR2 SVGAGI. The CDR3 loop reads CASSYSTGMETQYF. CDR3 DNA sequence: TGTGCCAGCAGTTACTCGACAGGGATGGAGACCCAGTACTTC.